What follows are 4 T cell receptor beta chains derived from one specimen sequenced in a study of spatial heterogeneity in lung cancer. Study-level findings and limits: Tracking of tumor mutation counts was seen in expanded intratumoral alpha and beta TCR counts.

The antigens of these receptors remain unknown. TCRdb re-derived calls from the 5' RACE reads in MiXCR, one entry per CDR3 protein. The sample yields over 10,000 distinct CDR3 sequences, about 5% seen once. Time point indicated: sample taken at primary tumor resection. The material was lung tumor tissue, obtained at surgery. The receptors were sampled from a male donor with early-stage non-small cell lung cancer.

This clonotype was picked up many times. DNA of the CDR3: TGTGCCAGCAGCTTCGGGACAGATAATTCACCCCTCCACTTT. Protein product: CASSFGTDNSPLHF. The chain recombines TRBV5-5 with TRBJ1-6, with 7 bases matching TRBD1. The J segment lost 5 bases and the V segment lost 2 bases, leaving 1 base of the junction unmatched. From germline, CDR1 is SGHKS and CDR2 YYEKEE (reference sequence). The CDR3 runs to 14 residues.

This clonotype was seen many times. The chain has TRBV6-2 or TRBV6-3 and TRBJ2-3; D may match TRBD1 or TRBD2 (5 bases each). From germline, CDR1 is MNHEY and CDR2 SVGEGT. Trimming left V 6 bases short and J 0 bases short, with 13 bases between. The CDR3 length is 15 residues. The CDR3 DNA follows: TGTGCCAGCAGGCCCGGGACCGTGAGCACAGATACGCAGTATTTT. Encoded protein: CASRPGTVSTDTQYF.

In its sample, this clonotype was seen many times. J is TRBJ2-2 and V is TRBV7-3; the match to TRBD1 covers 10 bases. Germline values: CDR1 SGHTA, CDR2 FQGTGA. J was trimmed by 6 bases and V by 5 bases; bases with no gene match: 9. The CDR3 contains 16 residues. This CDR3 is CASSHPRTGGAGELFF. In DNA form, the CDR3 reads TGTGCCAGCAGCCACCCCCGGACAGGGGGGGCCGGGGAGCTGTTTTTT.

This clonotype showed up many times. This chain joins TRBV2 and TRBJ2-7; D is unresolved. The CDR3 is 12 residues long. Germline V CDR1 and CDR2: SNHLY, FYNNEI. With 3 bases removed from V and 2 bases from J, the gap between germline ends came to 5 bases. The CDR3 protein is CASSEAAYEQYV. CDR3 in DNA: TGTGCCAGCAGTGAGGCAGCCTACGAGCAGTACGTC.